One and the same sample provided the 28 T cell receptor beta chains below, sequenced in a study of blood T cell repertoires in COVID-19. Profiling relied on immunoSEQ multiplex PCR, and the TCRdb table lists in-frame clones only, not all of them. This table holds approximately 220,000 clones, approximately 85% found once. Sequencing was done on a sample of peripheral blood. Every receptor here comes from a man aged 45-60 years who had recovered from COVID-19.

This chain links TRBV13 with TRBJ2-2, with TRBD2 matching over 10 bases. The CDR3 contains 18 residues. CDR1 and CDR2 (germline): PRHDT, FYEKMQ (reference sequence). The V and J ends lost 4 bases and 5 bases, in that order; junction bases with no gene match: 13. The CDR3 DNA is TGTGCCAGCAGCTCCCTAGGCCTAGCGGGAGCGTCTACCGGGGAGCTGTTTTTT. This sequence encodes CASSSLGLAGASTGELFF.

This chain uses TRBV24-1 with TRBJ2-2; tentatively, D is TRBD1 (6 bases). V was clipped by 7 bases and J by 1 base, with 9 bases between them. The CDR3 loop spans 14 amino acids. The germline V gene encodes CDR1 KGHDR and CDR2 SFDVKD. The CDR3 DNA reads as TGTGCCACCAGAGGACAGATGAACACCGGGGAGCTGTTTTTT. Residues: CATRGQMNTGELFF.

This chain uses TRBV27 with TRBJ1-5; D is ambiguous. V lost 8 bases and J 4 bases, leaving 18 bases between the germline ends. The CDR3 runs to 15 residues. The V gene's germline CDR1 is MNHEY and CDR2 SMNVEV (reference sequence). The CDR3 DNA reads TGTGCCAGCCGAACCCTGGGCGTAGGTAATCAGCCCCAGCATTTT. It yields the protein CASRTLGVGNQPQHF.

V gene TRBV28 combines with J gene TRBJ2-7; D may be TRBD1 (6 bases). CDR1 is MDHEN and CDR2 is SYDVKM in the germline V gene. CDR3 length equals 13 residues. Between the trimmed V and J ends, which lost 7 bases and 2 bases, there was a span of 12 bases. The CDR3 sequence is CASNRDKAYEQYF. CDR3 coding DNA: TGTGCCAGCAACCGGGACAAAGCCTACGAGCAGTACTTC. The variable domain in full, completed from reference TRBV28 and TRBJ2-7, reads DVKVTQSSRYLVKRTGEKVFLECVQDMDHENMFWYRQDPGLGLRLIYFSYDVKMKEKGDIPEGYSVSREKKERFSLILESASTNQTSMYLCASNRDKAYEQYFGPGTRLTVT.

The chain carries TRBV24-1 and TRBJ2-2; TRBD2 might be the D (6 bases). CDR3 size: 14 residues. The germline CDR1 and CDR2 sequences are KGHDR and SFDVKD. The V gene lost 5 bases and the J gene lost 9 bases, with 15 bases spanning the gap. The CDR3 coding sequence is TGTGCCACCAGTGGAGTGGGAGGTACAAGGGAGCTGTTTTTT. This codes for CATSGVGGTRELFF.

The chain carries TRBV6-1 and TRBJ1-5, with 8 bases fitting TRBD1. V lost 3 bases, J lost 6 bases, and 4 bases stayed unmatched. Germline V gives CDR1 MNHNS, CDR2 SASEGT. The CDR3 has 14 residues. The CDR3 bases are TGTGCCAGCAGTGACCACAGGGGGATTCAGCCCCAGCATTTT. Translated, it gives CASSDHRGIQPQHF.

The gene calls are TRBV28 and TRBJ1-2; weak D call: TRBD1 (5 bases). The germline V and J ends were trimmed by 10 bases and 4 bases, with 13 bases remaining between them. The CDR3 sequence is 12 residues long. Germline V gene lookup returns CDR1 MDHEN and CDR2 SYDVKM. The DNA of the CDR3 is TGTGCCACCGCAGACAGTCCCTATGGCTACACCTTC. Protein: CATADSPYGYTF.

V is TRBV9 and J is TRBJ2-6; the D gene is possibly TRBD1 (5 bases). The CDR3 is made up of 15 amino acids. The V end lost 3 bases, the J end lost 3 bases, and 10 bases lay between the germline ends. Germline V gene lookup returns CDR1 SGDLS and CDR2 YYNGEE. CDR3 DNA: TGTGCCAGCAGCGCGACAGTGAATGGGGCCAACGTCCTGACTTTC. Translated, it gives CASSATVNGANVLTF.

This clone has more than one count but fewer than ten. V is TRBV19 and J is TRBJ1-3, with 12 bases that match TRBD1. This CDR3 has 15 residues. The junction had 7 bases not matched to a gene; V was cut back by 4 bases and J by 9 bases. Germline lookup yields CDR1 LNHDA and CDR2 SQIVND (reference sequence). Here the CDR3 DNA reads TGTGCCAGTAGTACCGGGACAGGGGGCGTCGGCACCATATATTTT. It yields the protein CASSTGTGGVGTIYF. Complete variable domain (other parts from reference TRBV19 and TRBJ1-3): DGGITQSPKYLFRKEGQNVTLSCEQNLNHDAMYWYRQDPGQGLRLIYYSQIVNDFQKGDIAEGYSVSREKKESFPLTVTSAQKNPTAFYLCASSTGTGGVGTIYFGEGSWLTVV.

The chain is built from TRBV5-1 and TRBJ2-3, with 8 bases aligning to TRBD1. The CDR3 is 14 residues long. The germline V gene encodes CDR1 SGHRS and CDR2 YFSETQ. V shed 4 bases, J shed 5 bases, and the junction held 6 bases outside the gene matches. The chain's CDR3 is CASSVPGGIDTQYF. As DNA, the CDR3 is TGCGCCAGCAGCGTACCAGGGGGCATAGATACGCAGTATTTT.

This chain connects TRBV5-6 to TRBJ2-7; 7 bases line up with TRBD1. With V trimmed by 1 base and J by 5 bases, 12 bases remained unmatched. Per germline, CDR1 SGHDT and CDR2 YYEEEE. This CDR3 comprises 16 residues. The CDR3 protein is CASSLRSLTGTHEQYF. The CDR3 coding sequence is TGTGCCAGCAGCTTGAGGTCGCTGACAGGGACCCACGAGCAGTACTTC.

This clone was seen once. The chain carries TRBV29-1 and TRBJ2-3; D unclear. The V and J ends lost 5 bases and 0 bases respectively, with 9 bases between them. The CDR3 is 13 residues long. CDR1 SQVTM and CDR2 ANQGSEA come from the germline V gene. The CDR3 loop is CSVPRISTDTQYF. The CDR3 nucleotides read TGCAGCGTTCCCAGGATTAGCACAGATACGCAGTATTTT.

The J gene is TRBJ2-5, the V gene TRBV30, with D hard to call. Germline V gives CDR1 GTSNPN, CDR2 SVGIG (reference sequence). V was shortened by 0 bases and J by 4 bases, with 9 bases between the two germline ends. CDR3 length equals 13 residues. CDR3 sequence reads: CAWSVLGSETQYF. The CDR3 DNA follows: TGTGCCTGGAGTGTACTCGGTTCAGAGACCCAGTACTTC.

The J gene is TRBJ2-7, the V gene TRBV5-1; 7 nucleotides line up with TRBD2. There are 14 residues in the CDR3. Looked up from germline, CDR1 is SGHRS and CDR2 is YFSETQ. V was clipped by 4 bases and J by 0 bases; unmatched bases: 4. CDR3: CASSPGLTSYEQYF. The CDR3 nucleotides are TGCGCCAGCAGCCCGGGACTAACCTCCTACGAGCAGTACTTC.

This clone has just one count. This sequence joins TRBV3-1 (or the pseudogene TRBV3-2) and TRBJ2-5; 14 nucleotides agree with TRBD2. CDR3 size: 16 residues. V gave up 5 bases and J gave up 2 bases; unmatched junction bases: 4. Germline lookup yields CDR1 LGHDT and CDR2 YNNKEL (reference sequence). The CDR3 loop is CASSIGTSGGQETQYF. CDR3 nucleotides: TGTGCCAGCAGCATTGGGACTAGCGGGGGACAAGAGACCCAGTACTTC.

The J gene is TRBJ1-4, the V gene TRBV5-1; D may be TRBD1 (6 bases). Germline V lookup: CDR1 SGHRS, CDR2 YFSETQ. V was pared by 4 bases and J by 0 bases, with 10 bases between. The CDR3 runs 15 residues. The CDR3: CASSGSGATNEKLFF. CDR3 DNA sequence: TGCGCCAGCAGCGGCTCAGGGGCAACTAATGAAAAACTGTTTTTT. Variable domain in full (rest from reference TRBV5-1 and TRBJ1-4): KAGVTQTPRYLIKTRGQQVTLSCSPISGHRSVSWYQQTPGQGLQFLFEYFSETQRNKGNFPGRFSGRQFSNSRSEMNVSTLELGDSALYLCASSGSGATNEKLFFGSGTQLSVL.

This chain joins TRBV28 and TRBJ2-2; D possibly corresponds to TRBD2 (5 bases). Trimming cost V 3 bases and J 6 bases, with 5 bases left between them. This CDR3 spans 12 amino acids. Germline assignment: CDR1 MDHEN and CDR2 SYDVKM. The CDR3 region is CASSLRAGELFF. The CDR3 coding sequence is TGTGCCAGCAGTTTGAGGGCCGGGGAGCTGTTTTTT.

The V and J genes are TRBV29-1 and TRBJ1-2, with D unclear. Trimming pared 2 bases from V and 4 bases from J, leaving 8 bases between. The CDR3 has 12 residues. Germline CDR1 and CDR2: SQVTM and ANQGSEA. The CDR3 DNA sequence: TGCAGCGTTGAACAGGCCCCCTATGGCTACACCTTC. Translating it yields CSVEQAPYGYTF.

V usage is TRBV18 and J usage is TRBJ2-1, with TRBD1 identical over 8 bases. Germline CDR1 KGHSH, CDR2 LQKENI. V lost 8 bases to trimming and J lost 3 bases; unmatched junction nucleotides: 6. CDR3 length equals 14 residues. CDR3 residues: CASARTGIYNEQFF. CDR3 DNA sequence: TGTGCCAGCGCCCGGACAGGGATCTACAATGAGCAGTTCTTC.

In this sample, this clone turned up once. The V call is TRBV5-1, the J call TRBJ2-7, with D possibly being TRBD2 (5 bases). V was trimmed by 0 bases and J by 4 bases, leaving 14 bases between them. This CDR3 contains 15 residues. Looked up from germline, CDR1 is SGHRS and CDR2 is YFSETQ. The CDR3 coding sequence is TGCGCCAGCAGCTTGGGGCTAGTGGGAGTTTACGAGCAGTACTTC. It encodes CASSLGLVGVYEQYF.

This chain connects TRBV11-2 to TRBJ2-1; D possibly corresponds to TRBD1 (5 bases). This CDR3 contains 16 residues. The germline V and J ends were trimmed by 1 base and 4 bases, with 14 bases remaining between them. Germline V gene sequence: CDR1 SGHAT, CDR2 FQNNGV. The CDR3 sequence is CASSLALTVGYNEQFF. CDR3 in DNA: TGTGCCAGCAGCTTAGCTCTGACAGTGGGGTACAATGAGCAGTTCTTC.

The chain combines TRBV19 with TRBJ2-2, with D uncertain. The V and J ends lost 5 bases and 1 base respectively, with 8 bases between them. Germline CDR1 is LNHDA and CDR2 is SQIVND (reference sequence). The CDR3 totals 14 residues. CDR3 sequence (DNA): TGTGCCAGTAGTCTATCACTGAACACCGGGGAGCTGTTTTTT. It is translated as CASSLSLNTGELFF.

This clone appeared once. The chain employs TRBV15 and TRBJ2-3, with D possibly being TRBD2 (5 bases). Germline V gives CDR1 LNHNV, CDR2 YYDKDF (reference sequence). This CDR3 has 13 amino acids. V was clipped by 8 bases and J by 2 bases, with 11 bases between them. In DNA, the CDR3 is TGTGCCACCTTGGACTCCGTCACAGATACGCAGTATTTT. As protein: CATLDSVTDTQYF.

The genes are TRBV19 and TRBJ2-2, with 10 bases that match TRBD2. Germline-derived CDR1 and CDR2 are LNHDA and SQIVND (reference sequence). J gave up 4 bases and V 2 bases, and 4 bases lay outside the gene matches. This CDR3 is 16 amino acids long. The CDR3 sequence: CASSILRTSGTGELFF. The CDR3 bases are TGTGCCAGTAGTATATTACGGACTAGCGGCACCGGGGAGCTGTTTTTT.

The V and J genes are TRBV7-2 and TRBJ2-7; maybe TRBD2 (6 bases). This CDR3 spans 15 amino acids. V was pared by 1 base and J by 2 bases, with 12 bases between. The germline V gene has CDR1 SGHTA and CDR2 FQGNSA. Written as DNA, the CDR3 is TGTGCCAGCAGCTTAGGCGGGACGCGGACCTACGAGCAGTACTTC. This sequence encodes CASSLGGTRTYEQYF.

V usage is TRBV5-5 and J usage is TRBJ1-5; D is unresolved. V shed 2 bases and J shed 6 bases, with 12 bases lying between them. Germline assignment: CDR1 SGHKS and CDR2 YYEKEE (reference sequence). CDR3 length: 14 amino acids. The DNA for the CDR3 is TGTGCCAGCAGCTTCGGAAGCACGGGTCAGCCCCAGCATTTT. It is translated as CASSFGSTGQPQHF.

The chain links TRBV5-4 to TRBJ2-7; 8 bases match TRBD2. The CDR3 consists of 18 residues. The V and J ends lost 0 bases and 5 bases, in that order; junction bases with no gene match: 16. Looked up from germline, CDR1 is SGHNT and CDR2 is YYREEE (reference sequence). The CDR3 here is CASSLGAARAGGPNEQYF. Written as DNA, the CDR3 is TGTGCCAGCAGCTTGGGTGCGGCTCGGGCGGGAGGCCCCAACGAGCAGTACTTC.

The V gene is TRBV7-8, the J gene TRBJ1-1; TRBD1 matches 10 bases. Germline V gene data show CDR1 as SGHVS and CDR2 as FQNEAQ. The CDR3 totals 15 residues. After removal of 6 bases from V and 5 bases from J, the junction contained 9 bases not matched to a gene. The DNA for the CDR3 is TGTGCCAGCAGTTTTCAGACAGGGGGCGCGACTGAAGCTTTCTTT. Its protein is CASSFQTGGATEAFF.